Sequencing of this T cell receptor (beta chain) was carried out in a study of beta chain features in type 1 diabetes. Study-wide results and caveats: Shortening of TCRB CDR3s, moderate but significant, appeared in all four CD4+ subsets of Type 1 diabetes patients.

This CDR3 comprises 18 residues. J was trimmed by 7 bases and V by 6 bases; bases with no gene match: 16. CDR1 and CDR2 from the germline V gene are SGHRS and YFSETQ. Reverse transcribing all isolated RNA meant expressed TCRB transcripts were sequenced. The study obtained an average of approximately 1 million reads from stem cell-like memory T cell samples. TCRdb's copy holds only in-frame clones and misses some; the assay was immunoSEQ multiplex PCR. The sample contains 25,000 to 30,000 clones, roughly 50% of which appear only once. This clone was detected a few times. Its specificity is unknown. This chain links TRBV5-1 with TRBJ2-2; TRBD1 aligns across 12 bases. The sample comprised stem cell memory CD4+ T cells from blood. The sequence was collected from a man aged 25 to 40 with type 1 diabetes. CDR3 amino acids: CASILLPPGQGAGGELFF. The CDR3 bases are TGCGCCAGCATCCTACTACCGCCGGGACAGGGGGCCGGCGGGGAGCTGTTTTTT.